This TCR beta chain was documented in a study of T cells in localized non-small cell lung cancer. Looked up from germline, CDR1 is SGHAT and CDR2 is FQNNGV. The V and J ends lost 3 bases and 3 bases respectively, with 14 bases between them. This CDR3 spans 15 amino acids. Some clones are missing from TCRdb's copy, which holds only in-frame ones; the method was immunoSEQ multiplex PCR. In the table there are tens of thousands of clones, roughly 87% of which are singletons. Study-wide points: Owing to sequencing of a solitary tumor region, heterogeneity cannot be discounted. Prolonged overall survival went with higher T cell density in the blood. Adjacent lung was found to contain a median approximately 62 of the top 100 tumor clones. Uninvolved neighboring lung showed the greatest T cell clonality, exceeding tumor.

The count of this clone is one. What it recognizes is unknown. The specimen comprised peripheral blood, sampled before any cancer treatment. The receptor comes from a man aged 35 to 70 with stage I squamous cell lung carcinoma. The chain employs TRBV11-2 and TRBJ1-1; maybe TRBD1 (5 bases). CDR3 protein: CASSFASGWDTEAFF. CDR3 DNA: TGTGCCAGCAGCTTTGCCTCAGGGTGGGACACTGAAGCTTTCTTT.